This is a list of T cell receptor beta chains from one sample in a study of blood T cells in healthy people across ages. Each CDR3 protein is one row after TCRdb ran MiXCR on the 5' RACE reads. The repertoire holds about 1,500,000 distinct CDR3 sequences, with about 40% as singletons. The source material was blood. The receptors were gathered from a woman under 30 in good health. The CDR3 runs from the conserved cysteine through the conserved F or W. Each record gives: D gene, clone size, V gene, J gene, CDR3 protein, CDR3 DNA. D genes are given only for firm matches. Size values are once, few and many counts, or a class for expanded clones, and some rows have none.

NA	NA	TRBV2	TRBJ1-3	CASSPGGTIYF	TGTGCCAGCAGCCCCGGGGGGACCATATATTTT
NA	NA	TRBV3-1	TRBJ2-2	CASSLRSPPGELFF	TGTGCCAGCAGCTTACGGTCTCCCCCCGGGGAGCTGTTTTTT
TRBD1	once	TRBV9	TRBJ1-2	CASSKTGRTGAYGYTF	TGTGCCAGCAGCAAAACCGGTAGGACAGGAGCTTATGGCTACACCTTC
NA	NA	TRBV6-5	TRBJ1-2	CASGSGAYGYTF	TGTGCCAGCGGATCGGGGGCATATGGCTACACCTTC
NA	NA	TRBV29-1	TRBJ2-1	CSVAGRAHPNNEQFF	TGCAGCGTTGCGGGACGCGCGCACCCAAACAATGAGCAGTTCTTC
TRBD2	NA	TRBV5-5	TRBJ2-1	CASSLGISGGWSCEQFF	TGTGCCAGCAGCTTGGGGATCAGCGGGGGGTGGAGCTGTGAGCAGTTCTTC
NA	NA	TRBV6-5	TRBJ2-7	CASSYLPGGEYYEQYF	TGTGCCAGCAGTTACCTCCCAGGGGGGGAATACTACGAGCAGTACTTC
TRBD2	NA	TRBV2	TRBJ2-4	CASSLAGTIQYF	TGTGCCAGCTCGCTAGCGGGGACCATTCAGTACTTC
NA	few	TRBV4-1	TRBJ1-5	CASSLNTGGYQPQHF	TGCGCCAGCAGCTTAAACACTGGAGGTTATCAGCCCCAGCATTTT
NA	NA	TRBV7-9	TRBJ2-7	CASTSTEGPHPYEQYF	TGTGCCAGCACTTCTACCGAGGGGCCCCACCCCTACGAGCAGTACTTC
NA	NA	TRBV28	TRBJ2-3	CAGRGGAKGDTQYF	TGTGCCGGGAGGGGGGGTGCAAAGGGAGATACGCAGTATTTT
TRBD1	NA	TRBV28	TRBJ2-7	CASSLPRDRAPYEQYF	TGTGCCAGCAGTTTACCGCGGGACAGGGCCCCCTACGAGCAGTACTTC
NA	NA	TRBV29-1	TRBJ1-1	CSVVDPLMAEAFF	TGCAGCGTTGTCGACCCTCTCATGGCTGAAGCTTTCTTT
NA	NA	TRBV7-9	TRBJ1-6	CASSRSGSYNSPLHF	TGTGCCAGCAGCCGCTCGGGCTCCTATAATTCACCCCTCCACTTT
NA	NA	TRBV30	TRBJ2-3	CAWSWGSTDTQYF	TGTGCCTGGAGTTGGGGAAGCACAGATACGCAGTATTTT
NA	NA	TRBV7-9	TRBJ1-6	CASSLEGRNSPLHF	TGTGCCAGCAGCTTAGAAGGTCGGAATTCACCCCTCCACTTT
NA	NA	TRBV9	TRBJ1-6	CASSVGDRSNSPLHF	TGTGCCAGCAGCGTAGGCGACCGGTCTAATTCACCCCTCCACTTT
NA	NA	TRBV5-1	TRBJ2-5	CASSLGAEAETQYF	TGCGCCAGCAGCTTGGGGGCCGAGGCAGAGACCCAGTACTTC
NA	few	TRBV18	TRBJ2-3	CASSRNSANTDTQYF	TGTGCCAGCTCACGGAATAGCGCCAACACAGATACGCAGTATTTT
TRBD1	NA	TRBV27	TRBJ2-5	CASSEYRGLQETQYF	TGTGCCAGCAGTGAATACAGGGGTTTGCAAGAGACCCAGTACTTC
TRBD1	many	TRBV6-5	TRBJ2-5	CASSYSTGQETQYF	TGTGCCAGCAGTTACTCGACAGGGCAAGAGACCCAGTACTTC
NA	NA	TRBV7-8	TRBJ2-3	CASSLQAGESTDTQYF	TGTGCCAGCAGCCTACAGGCCGGGGAGAGCACAGATACGCAGTATTTT
NA	few	TRBV9	TRBJ2-5	CASSPRDWEETQYF	TGTGCCAGCAGCCCGAGGGACTGGGAAGAGACCCAGTACTTC
NA	NA	TRBV30	TRBJ2-3	CAWSVGDRRDTQYF	TGTGCCTGGAGTGTCGGGGACCGCAGGGATACGCAGTATTTT
TRBD1	few	TRBV29-1	TRBJ1-5	CSVMTGGSGQPQHF	TGCAGCGTTATGACAGGGGGTTCGGGTCAGCCCCAGCATTTT
NA	NA	TRBV7-2	TRBJ2-7	CASSKGDSGYNEQYF	TGTGCCAGCAGTAAGGGGGATAGCGGATACAATGAGCAGTACTTC
NA	few	TRBV20-1	TRBJ2-3	CSAWTTPRTDTQYF	TGCAGTGCTTGGACTACCCCGCGCACAGATACGCAGTATTTT
TRBD1	NA	TRBV20-1	TRBJ2-5	CSVPFQGAQETQYF	TGCAGTGTACCGTTCCAGGGGGCCCAAGAGACCCAGTACTTC
TRBD1	NA	TRBV5-1	TRBJ2-7	CASSLPRDSSSYEQYF	TGCGCCAGCAGCTTGCCCCGGGACAGCAGCTCCTACGAGCAGTACTTC
NA	NA	TRBV27	TRBJ1-2	CASSVSDGWRGYTF	TGTGCCAGCAGTGTATCGGACGGATGGAGGGGCTACACCTTC
NA	few	TRBV10-3	TRBJ1-2	CAISEAGGGGYTF	TGTGCCATCAGTGAGGCAGGTGGCGGTGGCTACACCTTC
NA	NA	TRBV4-2	TRBJ2-1	CASSQDPGSSSYNEQFF	TGTGCCAGCAGCCAAGATCCTGGCAGTAGCTCCTACAATGAGCAGTTCTTC
TRBD1	NA	TRBV10-3	TRBJ2-1	CAISRDRDNNEQFF	TGTGCCATCAGTAGGGACAGGGATAACAATGAGCAGTTCTTC
TRBD2	few	TRBV27	TRBJ2-1	CASSLTASGSNEQFF	TGTGCCAGCAGTTTAACGGCTAGCGGGAGTAATGAGCAGTTCTTC
NA	NA	TRBV2	TRBJ1-1	CASSEERNTEAFF	TGTGCCAGCAGTGAAGAGCGGAACACTGAAGCTTTCTTT
TRBD1	NA	TRBV20-1	TRBJ2-7	CSARDNRGAYEQYF	TGCAGTGCTAGAGACAACAGGGGGGCCTACGAGCAGTACTTC
NA	NA	TRBV7-8	TRBJ2-1	CASSIQVLPGEQFF	TGTGCCAGCAGCATCCAAGTTTTGCCCGGTGAGCAGTTCTTC
NA	few	TRBV7-2	TRBJ2-7	CASSLPGGPYEQYF	TGTGCCAGCAGCTTGCCCGGGGGCCCCTACGAGCAGTACTTC
NA	NA	TRBV6-1	TRBJ1-4	CASTRVLYEKLFF	TGTGCCAGCACACGGGTCCTATATGAAAAACTGTTTTTT
TRBD1	NA	TRBV5-6	TRBJ1-2	CASSQDRGPDYGYTF	TGTGCCAGCAGTCAAGACAGGGGGCCGGACTATGGCTACACCTTC
TRBD2	once	TRBV28	TRBJ2-3	CAGSSRTSGDMNTQYF	TGTGCCGGCAGTTCACGGACTAGCGGGGACATGAATACGCAGTATTTT
NA	NA	TRBV5-1	TRBJ2-3	CASRISGEVTDTQYF	TGCGCCAGCCGCATTAGCGGCGAGGTCACAGATACGCAGTATTTT
NA	NA	TRBV7-2	TRBJ1-1	CASSFRGPNTEAFF	TGCGCCAGCAGCTTTCGGGGGCCGAACACTGAAGCTTTCTTT
TRBD1	NA	TRBV7-9	TRBJ2-7	CASSWDRVSYEQYF	TGTGCCAGCAGCTGGGACAGGGTGTCCTACGAGCAGTACTTC
NA	few	TRBV3-1	TRBJ1-5	CASSQEAAGTQPQHF	TGTGCCAGCAGCCAAGAAGCGGCAGGGACTCAGCCCCAGCATTTT
NA	few	TRBV29-1	TRBJ2-3	CSVDGGVSTDTQYF	TGCAGCGTTGATGGAGGGGTTAGCACAGATACGCAGTATTTT
NA	few	TRBV28	TRBJ1-2	CASSLWATDWGGYTF	TGTGCCAGCAGTTTATGGGCAACGGATTGGGGTGGCTACACCTTC
TRBD1	few	TRBV12-3/TRBV12-4	TRBJ1-2	CASSRIMRGILDRGYTF	TGTGCCAGCAGCCGGATTATGAGGGGGATCCTGGACAGGGGCTACACCTTC
NA	few	TRBV7-2	TRBJ2-2	CASRVTPVAGELFF	TGTGCCAGCAGGGTCACTCCCGTCGCCGGGGAGCTGTTTTTT
NA	NA	TRBV20-1	TRBJ1-2	CSARDDGTYGYTF	TGCAGTGCTAGAGATGACGGGACCTATGGCTACACCTTC